This TCR beta chain was sequenced in a study of T cells after yellow fever vaccination. TCRdb used MiXCR to reprocess the 5' RACE reads, holding one entry per CDR3 protein. The sample contains roughly 320,000 distinct CDR3 sequences, about 10% of which appear only once. CDR1 and CDR2 (germline): LGHDT, YNNKEL (reference sequence). The CDR3 has 13 residues. V lost 4 bases, J lost 8 bases, and 14 bases lay in between. V and J are TRBV3-1 and TRBJ1-2; TRBD1 might be the D (6 bases). The source of this sequence is a man younger than 35 who received the YFV17D yellow fever vaccine. The sequencing used CD4+ T cells sorted from PBMCs, collected 45 days after the yellow fever booster vaccination. The CDR3 reads CASSPYRDNGYTF. CDR3 bases: TGTGCCAGCAGCCCCTACCGGGACAACGGCTACACCTTC. The complete variable domain, with remaining parts taken from reference TRBV3-1 and TRBJ1-2, reads DTAVSQTPKYLVTQMGNDKSIKCEQNLGHDTMYWYKQDSKKFLKIMFSYNNKELIINETVPNRFSPKSPDKAHLNLHINSLELGDSAVYFCASSPYRDNGYTFGSGTRLTVV.